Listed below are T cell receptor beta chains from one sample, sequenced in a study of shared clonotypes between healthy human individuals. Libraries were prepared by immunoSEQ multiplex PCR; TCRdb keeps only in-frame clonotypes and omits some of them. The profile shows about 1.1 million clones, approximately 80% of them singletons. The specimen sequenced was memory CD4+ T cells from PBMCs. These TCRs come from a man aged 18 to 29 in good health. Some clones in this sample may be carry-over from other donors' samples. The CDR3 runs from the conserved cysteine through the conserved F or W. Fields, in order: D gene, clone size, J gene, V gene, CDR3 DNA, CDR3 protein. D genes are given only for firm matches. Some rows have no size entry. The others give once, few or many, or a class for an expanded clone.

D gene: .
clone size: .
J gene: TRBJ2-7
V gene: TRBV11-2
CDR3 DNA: TGTGCCAGCAGCTTACGGGTTTTGGGGCGCCACGAGCAGTACTTC
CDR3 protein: CASSLRVLGRHEQYF

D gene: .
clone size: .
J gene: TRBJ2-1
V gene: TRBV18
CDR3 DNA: TGTGCCAGCTCACCCAAGTTACGAGGGGATTGGAATGGGCAGTTCTTC
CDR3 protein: CASSPKLRGDWNGQFF

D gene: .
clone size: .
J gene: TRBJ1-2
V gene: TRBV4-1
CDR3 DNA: TGCGCCAGCAGCCAACGGTTGGAGATTGGGACTTCATGGTATGGCTACACCTTC
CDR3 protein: CASSQRLEIGTSWYGYTF

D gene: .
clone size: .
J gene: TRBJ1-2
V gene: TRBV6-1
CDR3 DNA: TGTGCCAGCAGGTCGACAGTTAACTATGGCTACACCTTC
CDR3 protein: CASRSTVNYGYTF

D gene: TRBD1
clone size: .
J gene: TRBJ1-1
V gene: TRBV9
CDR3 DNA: TGTGCCAGCAGCCCCCGGACAGGTTCATGGGACACTGAAGCTTTCTTT
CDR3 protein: CASSPRTGSWDTEAFF

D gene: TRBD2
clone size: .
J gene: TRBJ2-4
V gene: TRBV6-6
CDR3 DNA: TGTGCCAGCAGTTACAACGCGGGAGGCGCCAATCACTTC
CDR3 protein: CASSYNAGGANHF

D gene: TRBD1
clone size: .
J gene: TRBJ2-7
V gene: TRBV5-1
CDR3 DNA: TGCGCCAGCAGCTTCAACTTGGGGGGACAGGCCTACGAGCAGTACTTC
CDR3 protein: CASSFNLGGQAYEQYF

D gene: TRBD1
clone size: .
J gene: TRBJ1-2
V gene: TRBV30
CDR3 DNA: TGTGCCTGGAGTTTAAGAGGACAGGAAACCTACCAGTATGGCTACACCTTC
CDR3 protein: CAWSLRGQETYQYGYTF

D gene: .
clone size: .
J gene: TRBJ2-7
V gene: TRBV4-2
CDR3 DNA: TGTGCCAGCAGCCTAACGGGACACCAACTATACGAGCAGTACTTC
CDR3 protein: CASSLTGHQLYEQYF

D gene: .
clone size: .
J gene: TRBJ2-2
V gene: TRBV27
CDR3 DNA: TGTGCCAGCAGTTCGCCCACTAGGAGGCGGCGCACCGGGGAGCTGTTTTTT
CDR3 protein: CASSSPTRRRRTGELFF

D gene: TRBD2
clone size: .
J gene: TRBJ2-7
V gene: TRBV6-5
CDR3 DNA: TGTGCCAGCAGTTACAAGTCGGGAGGGGGCTACGAGCAGTACTTC
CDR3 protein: CASSYKSGGGYEQYF

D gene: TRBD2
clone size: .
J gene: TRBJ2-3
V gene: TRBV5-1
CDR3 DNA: TGCGCCAGCAGCTTGGCCCTACTAGCGGGAAAATTGAAGGGCACAGATACGCAGTATTTT
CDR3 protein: CASSLALLAGKLKGTDTQYF

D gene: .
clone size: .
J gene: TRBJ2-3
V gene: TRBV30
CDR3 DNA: TGTGCCTGGAGTGAGGGGGATACGCAGTATTTT
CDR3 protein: CAWSEGDTQYF

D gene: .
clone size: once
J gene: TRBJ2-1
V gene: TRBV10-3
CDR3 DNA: TGTGCCATCAGTGAACCTTCTAGCGAGCCGTTCTTC
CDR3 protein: CAISEPSSEPFF

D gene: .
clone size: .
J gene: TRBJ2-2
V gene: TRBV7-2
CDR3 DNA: TGTGCCAGCAGCTTAGAGCCGGGGACCGGGGAGCTGTTTTTT
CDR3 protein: CASSLEPGTGELFF

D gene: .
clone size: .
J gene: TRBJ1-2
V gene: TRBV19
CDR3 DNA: TGTGCCAGCGACGATAAAGGGGGTGTTATCTATGGCTACACCTTC
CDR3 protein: CASDDKGGVIYGYTF

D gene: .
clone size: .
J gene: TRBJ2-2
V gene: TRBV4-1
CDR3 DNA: TGCGCCAGCAGCCCGTCAGGGGTCGACGCCGGGGAGCTGTTTTTT
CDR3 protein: CASSPSGVDAGELFF

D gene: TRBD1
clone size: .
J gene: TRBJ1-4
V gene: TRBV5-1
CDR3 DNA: TGCGCCAGCAGCCGGGACAGTACTAATGAAAAACTGTTTTTT
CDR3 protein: CASSRDSTNEKLFF

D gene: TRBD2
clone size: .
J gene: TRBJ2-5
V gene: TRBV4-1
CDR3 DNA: TGCGCCAGCAGCCAAGTGGCCGGGAAGCGGGAGACGGGTGGAGAGACCCAGTACTTC
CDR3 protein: CASSQVAGKRETGGETQYF

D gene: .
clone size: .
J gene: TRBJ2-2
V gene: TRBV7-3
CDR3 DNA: TGTGCCAGCAGCTTAGGGCAGGGCCCAAACACCGGGGAGCTGTTTTTT
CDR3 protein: CASSLGQGPNTGELFF

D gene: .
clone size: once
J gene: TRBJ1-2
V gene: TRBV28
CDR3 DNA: TGTGCCAGCAGACTGAGACAGACGGGGGGCTACACCTTC
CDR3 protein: CASRLRQTGGYTF

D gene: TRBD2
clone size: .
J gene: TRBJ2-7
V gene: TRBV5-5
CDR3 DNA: TGTGCCAGCAGCCCTACTAGCGGGAGAGGCGAGCAGTACTTC
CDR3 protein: CASSPTSGRGEQYF

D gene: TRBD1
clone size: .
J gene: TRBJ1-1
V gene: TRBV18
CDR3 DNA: TGTGCCAGCTCACAACTCCAGGGGGCGAACACTGAAGCTTTCTTT
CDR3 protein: CASSQLQGANTEAFF

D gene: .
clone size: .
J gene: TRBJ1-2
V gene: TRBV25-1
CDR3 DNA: TGTGCCAGCAGTGACCCCCAGGGAGGTAACTATGGCTACACCTTC
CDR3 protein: CASSDPQGGNYGYTF

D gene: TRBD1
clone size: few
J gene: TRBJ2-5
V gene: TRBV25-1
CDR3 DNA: TGTGCCAGCAGTGAATATAGGGGACAGGGAGAGACCCAGTACTTC
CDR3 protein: CASSEYRGQGETQYF

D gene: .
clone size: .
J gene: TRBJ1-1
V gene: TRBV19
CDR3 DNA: TGTGCCAGTAGCGAAGGGGGGACAATGAACACTGAAGCTTTCTTT
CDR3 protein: CASSEGGTMNTEAFF

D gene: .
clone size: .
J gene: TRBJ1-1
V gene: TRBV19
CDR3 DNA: TGTGCCAGTAGTATACCGGGACGGCCTAACACTGAAGCTTTCTTT
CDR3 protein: CASSIPGRPNTEAFF

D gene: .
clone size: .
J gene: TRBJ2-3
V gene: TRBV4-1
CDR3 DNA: TGCGCCAGCAGCCCGGTATGGGGGGCTGTCGCAGATACGCAGTATTTT
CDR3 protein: CASSPVWGAVADTQYF

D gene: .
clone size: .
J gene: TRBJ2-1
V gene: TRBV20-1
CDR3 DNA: TGCAGCGCCCGCCCGGAGCAGTTCTTC
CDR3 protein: CSARPEQFF

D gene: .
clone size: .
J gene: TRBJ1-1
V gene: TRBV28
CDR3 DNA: TGTGCCAGCAGTGGACGTGAAGGGACTGAAGCTTTCTTT
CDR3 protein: CASSGREGTEAFF

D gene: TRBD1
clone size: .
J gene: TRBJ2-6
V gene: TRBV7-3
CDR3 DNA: TGTGCCAGCAGCCCGGTGACAGGGCAGGTTGGGGCCAACGTCCTGACTTTC
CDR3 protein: CASSPVTGQVGANVLTF

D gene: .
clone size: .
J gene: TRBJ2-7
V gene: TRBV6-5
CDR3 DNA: TGTGCCAGCAGTTATACCCAGGCCTACGGGGATGGGGAGCAGTACTTC
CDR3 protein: CASSYTQAYGDGEQYF

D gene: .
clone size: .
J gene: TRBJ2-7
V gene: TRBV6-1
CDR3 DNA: TGTGCCAGCAGTGAGCAGGCTGGGACTCATACAAGGAGCTCCTACGAGCAGTACTTC
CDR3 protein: CASSEQAGTHTRSSYEQYF

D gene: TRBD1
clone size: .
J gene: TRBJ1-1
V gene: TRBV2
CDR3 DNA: TGTGCCAGCAGTGGCAGGGGGGGCTCGGGCACTGAAGCTTTCTTT
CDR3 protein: CASSGRGGSGTEAFF

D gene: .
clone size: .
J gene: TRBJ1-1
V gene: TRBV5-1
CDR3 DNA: TGCGCCAGCAGCCCAGGACACCCCACTGAAGCTTTCTTT
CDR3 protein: CASSPGHPTEAFF

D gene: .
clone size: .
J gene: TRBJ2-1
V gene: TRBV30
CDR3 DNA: TGTGCCTGGAGTTACGGGCATGGGGGCAGCTACAATGAGCAGTTCTTC
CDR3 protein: CAWSYGHGGSYNEQFF

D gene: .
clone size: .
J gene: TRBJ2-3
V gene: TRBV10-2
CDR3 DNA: TGCGCCAGCAGGACCCGTGGAGGGGACACAGATACGCAGTATTTT
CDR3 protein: CASRTRGGDTDTQYF